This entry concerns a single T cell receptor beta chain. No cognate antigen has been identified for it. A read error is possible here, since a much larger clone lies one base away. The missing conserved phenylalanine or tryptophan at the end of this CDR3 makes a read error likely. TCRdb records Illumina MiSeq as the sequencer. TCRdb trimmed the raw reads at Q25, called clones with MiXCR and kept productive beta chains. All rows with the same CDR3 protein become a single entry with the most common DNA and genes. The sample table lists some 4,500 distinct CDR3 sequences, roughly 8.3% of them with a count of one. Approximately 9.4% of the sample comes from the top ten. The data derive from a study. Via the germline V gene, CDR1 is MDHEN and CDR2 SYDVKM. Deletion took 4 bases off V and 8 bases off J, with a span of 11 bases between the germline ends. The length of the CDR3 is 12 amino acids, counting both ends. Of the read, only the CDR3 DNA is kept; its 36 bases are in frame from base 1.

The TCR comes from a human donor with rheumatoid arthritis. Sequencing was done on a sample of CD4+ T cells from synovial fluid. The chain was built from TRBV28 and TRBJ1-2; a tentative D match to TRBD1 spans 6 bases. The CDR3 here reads CASSSQGRGYTI. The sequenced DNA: TGTGCCAGCAGTTCACAGGGTCGCGGCTACACCATC.